The 5 T cell receptor beta chains below all came from one sample that was sequenced in a study of T-cell memory formation after mild COVID-19. TCRdb ran MiXCR on the 5' RACE reads and lists one entry per CDR3 protein. Among hundreds of thousands of distinct CDR3 sequences listed, 20% were seen once. Input material: PBMCs or a T cell subset sorted from them (not recorded which). These receptors all stem from an adult woman who had mild COVID-19 (a few samples of this study predate the infection). Cell type and time point are not known.

In this sample, this clonotype turned up a few times. The gene calls are TRBV20-1 and TRBJ1-5; D unclear. The V and J ends lost 0 bases and 0 bases respectively, with 9 bases between them. The V gene's germline CDR1 is DFQATT and CDR2 SNEGSKA (reference sequence). CDR3 length: 15 amino acids. The CDR3: CSARDPSHSNQPQHF. CDR3 in DNA: TGCAGTGCTAGAGATCCCAGCCATAGCAATCAGCCCCAGCATTTT.

This clonotype showed up just a few times. V is TRBV11-2 and J is TRBJ1-1; D ambiguous. CDR1 and CDR2 from the germline V gene are SGHAT and FQNNGV. This CDR3 region has 16 residues. Trimming shortened V by 1 base and J by 6 bases, and 18 bases separated the two germline ends. The CDR3 spells CASSLVAGAQRSEAFF. The CDR3 bases are TGTGCCAGCAGCTTAGTAGCGGGAGCTCAGAGGTCTGAAGCTTTCTTT.

V gene TRBV6-2 or TRBV6-3 combines with J gene TRBJ2-3; D is ambiguous. Deletions cut 2 bases from V and 6 bases from J, with 9 bases between. The CDR3 sequence is 13 residues long. From germline, CDR1 is MNHEY and CDR2 SVGEGT. This CDR3 is CASSYPGPDTQYF. The CDR3 DNA reads as TGTGCCAGCAGTTACCCGGGCCCTGATACGCAGTATTTT.

The chain uses TRBV6-5 and TRBJ2-4; maybe TRBD2 (5 bases). There are 17 residues in the CDR3. Per germline, CDR1 MNHEY and CDR2 SVGAGI. Trimming pared 6 bases from V and 4 bases from J, leaving 22 bases between. The CDR3 nucleotides are TGTGCCAGCAGAACCAATTGGAGGTTGGGTTATAAAAACATTCAGTACTTC. This codes for CASRTNWRLGYKNIQYF.

The chain combines TRBV5-1 with TRBJ2-1; D unresolved. V was trimmed by 0 bases and J by 8 bases, leaving 15 bases between them. CDR3 length: 15 residues. CDR1 is SGHRS, CDR2 YFSETQ, per germline. Here the CDR3 reads CASSLEPAVRDEQFF. The CDR3 DNA reads as TGCGCCAGCAGCTTGGAACCGGCGGTTAGGGATGAGCAGTTCTTC.